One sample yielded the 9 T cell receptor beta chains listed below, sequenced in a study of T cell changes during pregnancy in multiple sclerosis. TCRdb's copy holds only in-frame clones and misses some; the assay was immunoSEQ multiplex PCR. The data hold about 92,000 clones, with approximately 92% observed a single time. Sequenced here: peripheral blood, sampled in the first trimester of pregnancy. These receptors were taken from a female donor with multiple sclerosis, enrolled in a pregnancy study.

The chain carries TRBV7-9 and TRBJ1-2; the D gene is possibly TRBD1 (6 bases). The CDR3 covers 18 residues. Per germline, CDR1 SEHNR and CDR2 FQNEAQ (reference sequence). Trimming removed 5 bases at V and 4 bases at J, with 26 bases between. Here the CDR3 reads CASSTTASPRTDLYGYTF. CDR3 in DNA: TGTGCCAGCAGCACTACGGCTTCCCCCAGGACAGATCTCTATGGCTACACCTTC.

The DNA for the CDR3 is TGCAGCGTTGTACGATTAGTCGGCACTGAAGCTTTCTTT. Protein: CSVVRLVGTEAFF. The rearrangement joins TRBV29-1 to TRBJ1-1; no firm D call. Germline lookup yields CDR1 SQVTM and CDR2 ANQGSEA. V was trimmed by 4 bases and J by 4 bases, leaving 13 bases between them. This CDR3 has 13 amino acids. The entire variable domain, with the rest obtained from reference TRBV29-1 and TRBJ1-1, is as follows: SAVISQKPSRDICQRGTSLTIQCQVDSQVTMMFWYRQQPGQSLTLIATANQGSEATYESGFVIDKFPISRPNLTFSTLTVSNMSPEDSSIYLCSVVRLVGTEAFFGQGTRLTVV.

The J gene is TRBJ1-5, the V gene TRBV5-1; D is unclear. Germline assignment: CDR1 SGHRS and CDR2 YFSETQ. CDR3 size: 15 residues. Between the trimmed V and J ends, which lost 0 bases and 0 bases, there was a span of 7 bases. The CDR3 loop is CASSLDPYSNQPQHF. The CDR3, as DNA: TGCGCCAGCAGCTTGGATCCGTATAGCAATCAGCCCCAGCATTTT.

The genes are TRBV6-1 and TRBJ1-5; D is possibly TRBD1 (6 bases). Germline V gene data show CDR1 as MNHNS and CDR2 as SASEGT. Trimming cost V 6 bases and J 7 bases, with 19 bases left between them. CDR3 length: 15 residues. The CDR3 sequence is CASSEVLGTRQPQHF. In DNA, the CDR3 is TGTGCCAGCAGCGAGGTGTTGGGGACACGACAGCCCCAGCATTTT.

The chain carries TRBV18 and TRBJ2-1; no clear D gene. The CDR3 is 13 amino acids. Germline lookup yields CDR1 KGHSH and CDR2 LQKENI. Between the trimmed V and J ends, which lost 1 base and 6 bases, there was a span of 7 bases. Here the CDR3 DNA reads TGTGCCAGCTCACCACTCCCTGTCAATGAGCAGTTCTTC. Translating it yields CASSPLPVNEQFF.

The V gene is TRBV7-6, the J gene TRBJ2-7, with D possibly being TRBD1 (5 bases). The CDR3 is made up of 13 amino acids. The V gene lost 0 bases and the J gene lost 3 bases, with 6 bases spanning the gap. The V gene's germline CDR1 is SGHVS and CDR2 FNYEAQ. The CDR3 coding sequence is TGTGCCAGCAGCTTAGCTACAGGCTACGAGCAGTACTTC. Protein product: CASSLATGYEQYF.

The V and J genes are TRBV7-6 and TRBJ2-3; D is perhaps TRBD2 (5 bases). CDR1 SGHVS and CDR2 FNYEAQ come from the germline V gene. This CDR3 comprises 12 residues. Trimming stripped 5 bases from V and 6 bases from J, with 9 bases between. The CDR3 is CASSPRGDTQYF. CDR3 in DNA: TGTGCCAGCAGCCCCCGCGGGGATACGCAGTATTTT.

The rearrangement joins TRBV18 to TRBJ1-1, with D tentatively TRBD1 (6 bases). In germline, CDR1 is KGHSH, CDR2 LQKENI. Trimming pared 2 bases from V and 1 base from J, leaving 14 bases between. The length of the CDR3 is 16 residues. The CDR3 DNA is TGTGCCAGCTCACCAGGGACACACACATCGAACACTGAAGCTTTCTTT. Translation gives CASSPGTHTSNTEAFF.

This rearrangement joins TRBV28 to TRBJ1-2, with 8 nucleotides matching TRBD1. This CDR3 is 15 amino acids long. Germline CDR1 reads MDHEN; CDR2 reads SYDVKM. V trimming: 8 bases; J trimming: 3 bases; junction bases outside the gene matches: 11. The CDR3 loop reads CASLPTGDHYYGYTF. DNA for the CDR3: TGTGCCAGCCTCCCGACAGGGGACCACTACTATGGCTACACCTTC.